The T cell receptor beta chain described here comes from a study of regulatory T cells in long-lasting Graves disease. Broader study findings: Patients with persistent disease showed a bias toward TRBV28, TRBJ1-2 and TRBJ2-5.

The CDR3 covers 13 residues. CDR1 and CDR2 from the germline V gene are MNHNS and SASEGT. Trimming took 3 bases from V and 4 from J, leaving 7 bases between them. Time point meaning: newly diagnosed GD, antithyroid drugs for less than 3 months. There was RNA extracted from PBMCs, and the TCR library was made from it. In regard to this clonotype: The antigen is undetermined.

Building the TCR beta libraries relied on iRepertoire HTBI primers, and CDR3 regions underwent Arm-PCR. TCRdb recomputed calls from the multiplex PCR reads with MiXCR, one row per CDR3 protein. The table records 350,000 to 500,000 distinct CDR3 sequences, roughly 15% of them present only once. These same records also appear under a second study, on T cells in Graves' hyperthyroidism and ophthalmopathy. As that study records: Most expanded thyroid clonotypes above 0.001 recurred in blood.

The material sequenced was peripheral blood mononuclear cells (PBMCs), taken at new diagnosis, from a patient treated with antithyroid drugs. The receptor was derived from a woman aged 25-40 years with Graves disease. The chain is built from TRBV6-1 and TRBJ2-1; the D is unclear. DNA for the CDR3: TGTGCCAGCAGTGATGCCCTTTACAATGAGCAGTTCTTC. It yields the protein CASSDALYNEQFF.